Listed here are 2 T cell receptor beta chains from one sample, sequenced in a study of blood T cells in healthy people across ages (dated by TCRdb to between 2014 and 2016). Library creation used 5' RACE. The sequencer listed for this sample is Illumina HiSeq 2500. A second about 7 to 12 cycle PCR used a sample-barcoded 5' primer and a J-beta primer mix. TCRdb reprocessing: public reads trimmed at Q25 with fastp, clones called with MiXCR, in-frame beta chains kept. Each CDR3 protein appears once, grouped with its most common genes and DNA. For this sample there are 1.5 million to 2 million distinct CDR3 sequences; around half appear just once. 2% to 2.5% of the sample lies in the top ten. The source material was blood. The receptors were sampled from a woman in her forties in good health.

The CDR3 coding sequence is TGTGCCAGCAGCGTAGAGGGACCGACGCAGTATTTT. This gives the protein CASSVEGPTQYF. The gene calls are TRBV9 and TRBJ2-3; D may be TRBD1 or TRBD2 (5 bases each). Trimming removed 0 bases from V and 9 bases from J, with 8 bases in between. Germline V CDR1 and CDR2: SGDLS, YYNGEE. CDR3 size: 12 residues.

This clonotype occurred a few times. This chain joins TRBV9 and TRBJ2-7; unclear D gene. This CDR3 region has 16 residues. Germline CDR1 SGDLS, CDR2 YYNGEE. The V end was cut by 1 base, the J end by 2 bases, with 16 bases between. The CDR3 protein is CASSVTSGRTPYEQYF. CDR3 DNA: TGTGCCAGCAGCGTAACGAGTGGACGGACCCCCTACGAGCAGTACTTC.